This TCR beta chain was obtained from a study of a mutant IDH1 vaccine in newly diagnosed glioma. About the study: Vaccine administration was initiated 4-6 weeks following radiotherapy alone, or with temozolomide cycles. Treated patients had a mean age of approximately 40 years and a 62.5% male, about 38% female split. Patients were pretreated with radiotherapy, temozolomide, or both, mostly both.

CDR3 size: 14 residues. Germline CDR1 and CDR2: MNHEY and SVGAGI. Trimming pared 0 bases from V and 0 bases from J, leaving 6 bases between. A note on this clone: Its antigen is undetermined.

As to time point: week 5, during vaccination. Doses comprised 300 ug of mutant IDH1 20-mer peptide each, plus topical imiquimod. New WHO grade 3 or 4 astrocytomas that were IDH1-mutant and ATRX-lost occurred in the donors. This table comes from immunoSEQ multiplex PCR, and its TCRdb copy is limited to in-frame clones, with some not included. The sample records roughly 62,000 clones, about 86% being singletons. Specimen: PBMCs, collected from a glioma patient whose treatment included an IDH1 peptide vaccine. This sequence originates from a woman aged 45-65 years with glioma. The chain couples TRBV6-5 to TRBJ2-7, with D possibly matching TRBD2 (5 bases). CDR3 DNA sequence: TGTGCCAGCAGTTACTCCGGGAACTCCTACGAGCAGTACTTC. Encoded protein: CASSYSGNSYEQYF.